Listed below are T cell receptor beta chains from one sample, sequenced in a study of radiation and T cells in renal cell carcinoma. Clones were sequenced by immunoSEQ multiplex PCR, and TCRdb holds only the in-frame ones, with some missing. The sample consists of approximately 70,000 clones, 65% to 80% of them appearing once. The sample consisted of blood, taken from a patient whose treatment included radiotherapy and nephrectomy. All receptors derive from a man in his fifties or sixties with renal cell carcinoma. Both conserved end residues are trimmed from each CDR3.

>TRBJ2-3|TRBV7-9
ASSFTDTQY
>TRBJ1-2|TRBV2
ASNRDSGYGYT
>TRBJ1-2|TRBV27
ASSSMGLGAGFYGYT
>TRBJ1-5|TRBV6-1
ASSASGGPNQPQH
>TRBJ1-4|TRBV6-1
ASSDPGTETEKLF
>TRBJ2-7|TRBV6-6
ASRAAAYEQY
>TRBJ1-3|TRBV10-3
ATGTADRNTIY
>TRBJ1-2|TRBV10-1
ASSPGTAYGYT
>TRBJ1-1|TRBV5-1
ASSLKGGAEFEAF
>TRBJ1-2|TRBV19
ASSIGVTTNYGYT
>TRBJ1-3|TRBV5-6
ASSLWDPYISGNTIY
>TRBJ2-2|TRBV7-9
ASSFVGDGELF
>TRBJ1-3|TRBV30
AWRRQGASSGNTIY
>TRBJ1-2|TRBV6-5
ASSSSIVAYGYT
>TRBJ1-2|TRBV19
ASSNPLQGNYGYT
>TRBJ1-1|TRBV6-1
ASGTLVISEAF
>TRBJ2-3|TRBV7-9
ASIPGTSGAGTDTQY
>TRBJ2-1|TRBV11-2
ASSREIWSYNEQF
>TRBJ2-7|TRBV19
ASSLELSYEQY
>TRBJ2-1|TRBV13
ASSAGAGAHDNEQF
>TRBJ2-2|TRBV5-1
ASSSTSPNTGELF
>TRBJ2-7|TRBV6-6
ASSYSMEQY
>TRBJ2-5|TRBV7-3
ASSLRGSGEETQY
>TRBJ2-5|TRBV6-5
ASSYAAEGGTQY
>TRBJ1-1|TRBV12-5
ASGGAGQNTEAF
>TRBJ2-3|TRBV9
ASSMLTGDFGTDTQY
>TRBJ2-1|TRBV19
ASSITGQGWSYNEQF
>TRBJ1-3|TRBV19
ASTLKGSGNTIY
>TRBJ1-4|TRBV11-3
ASSTRTGGEKLF
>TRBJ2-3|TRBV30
AWGPVLREGFSTDTQY
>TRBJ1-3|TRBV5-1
ASSLDVGGNTIY
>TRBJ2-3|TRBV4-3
ASSRRPGILADTQY
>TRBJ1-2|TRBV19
ASKDRGNGYT
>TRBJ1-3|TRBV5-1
ASSLAGDTIY
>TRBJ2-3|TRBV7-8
ASSLQRQQVTSTDTQY
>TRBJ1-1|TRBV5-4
ASSLGRGNTEAF
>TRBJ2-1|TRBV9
ASSLRAEPYNEQF
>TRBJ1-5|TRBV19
ASRWGQSNQPQH
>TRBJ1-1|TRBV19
ASSIDEWGARRTEAF
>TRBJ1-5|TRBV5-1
ASSVGQGNQPQH
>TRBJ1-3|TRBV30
AWTGLSGNTIY
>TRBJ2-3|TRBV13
ASSARLVRLDTQY
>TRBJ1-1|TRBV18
ASSPETDRRGTEAF
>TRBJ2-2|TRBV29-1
SGDRVGTGELF
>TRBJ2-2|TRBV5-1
ASSSSAGVGELF
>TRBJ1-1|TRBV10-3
AISRAEGNTEAF
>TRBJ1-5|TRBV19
ASSGQGGSQPQH
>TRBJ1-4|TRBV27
ASSQTGLVWEKLF
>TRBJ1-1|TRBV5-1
ASSLEYGTSTEAF
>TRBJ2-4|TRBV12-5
ASGPDSKLAKNIQY
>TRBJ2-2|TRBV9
ASRPGTTGTGELF
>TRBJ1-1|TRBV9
ASSVAPGLDTEAF
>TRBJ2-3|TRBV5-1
ASSLARGLARTDTQY
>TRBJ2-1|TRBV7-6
ASSLSSAGQYNEQF
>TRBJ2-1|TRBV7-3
ASSPRTSGNGVFHEQF